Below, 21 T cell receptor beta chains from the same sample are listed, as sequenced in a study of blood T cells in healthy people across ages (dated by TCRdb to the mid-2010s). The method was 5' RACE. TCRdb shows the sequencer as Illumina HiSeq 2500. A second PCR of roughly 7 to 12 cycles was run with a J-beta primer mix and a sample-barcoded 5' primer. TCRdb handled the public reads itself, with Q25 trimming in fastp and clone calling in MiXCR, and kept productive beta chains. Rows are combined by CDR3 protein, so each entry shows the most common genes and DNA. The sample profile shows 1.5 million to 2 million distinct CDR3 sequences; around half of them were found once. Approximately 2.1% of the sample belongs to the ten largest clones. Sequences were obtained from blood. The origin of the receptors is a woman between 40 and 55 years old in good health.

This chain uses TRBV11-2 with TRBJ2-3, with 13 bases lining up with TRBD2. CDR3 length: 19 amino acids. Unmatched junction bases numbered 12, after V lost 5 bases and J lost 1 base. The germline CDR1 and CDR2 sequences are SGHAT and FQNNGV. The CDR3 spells CASSGPLGLAGPRTDTQYF. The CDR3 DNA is TGTGCCAGCAGCGGTCCGTTGGGACTAGCGGGGCCTCGCACAGATACGCAGTATTTT.

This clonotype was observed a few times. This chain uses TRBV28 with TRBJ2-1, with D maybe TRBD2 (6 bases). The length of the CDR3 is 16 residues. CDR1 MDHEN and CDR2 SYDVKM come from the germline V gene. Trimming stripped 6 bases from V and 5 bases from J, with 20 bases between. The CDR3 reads CASRPTLQAGHNEQFF. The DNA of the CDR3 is TGTGCCAGCAGGCCGACTCTGCAAGCGGGCCACAATGAGCAGTTCTTC.

For the CDR3, the DNA is TGTGCCAGCAGCCAAGTCCGGGACTGGCAAGAGACCCAGTACTTC. Its protein is CASSQVRDWQETQYF. The chain is built from TRBV3-1 and TRBJ2-5, with D possibly matching TRBD2 (6 bases). CDR3 length: 15 amino acids. Trimming took off 1 base at V and 2 bases at J, with 11 bases between the two ends. The germline V gene has CDR1 LGHDT and CDR2 YNNKEL (reference sequence).

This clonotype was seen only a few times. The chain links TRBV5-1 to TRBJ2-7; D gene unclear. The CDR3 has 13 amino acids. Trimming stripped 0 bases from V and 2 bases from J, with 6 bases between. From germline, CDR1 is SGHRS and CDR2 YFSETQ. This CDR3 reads CASSLAWTYEQYF. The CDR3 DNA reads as TGCGCCAGCAGCTTGGCGTGGACCTACGAGCAGTACTTC.

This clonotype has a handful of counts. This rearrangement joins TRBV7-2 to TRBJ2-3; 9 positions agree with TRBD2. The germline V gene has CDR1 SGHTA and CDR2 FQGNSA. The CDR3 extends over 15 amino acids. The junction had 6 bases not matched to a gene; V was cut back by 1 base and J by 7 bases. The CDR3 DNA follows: TGTGCCAGCAGCTTAGGTGGACTAGCGTCGAATACGCAGTATTTT. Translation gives CASSLGGLASNTQYF.

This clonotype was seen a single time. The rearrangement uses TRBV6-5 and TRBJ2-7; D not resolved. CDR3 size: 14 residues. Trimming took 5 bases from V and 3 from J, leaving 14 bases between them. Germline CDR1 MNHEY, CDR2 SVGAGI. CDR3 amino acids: CASSIRTAVYEQYF. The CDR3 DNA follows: TGTGCCAGCAGTATAAGGACCGCGGTCTACGAGCAGTACTTC.

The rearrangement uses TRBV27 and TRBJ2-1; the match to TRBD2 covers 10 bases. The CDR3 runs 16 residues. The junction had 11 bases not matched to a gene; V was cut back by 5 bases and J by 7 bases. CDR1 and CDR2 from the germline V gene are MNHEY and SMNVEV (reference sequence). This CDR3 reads CASSPSAGGISNEQFF. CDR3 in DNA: TGTGCCAGCAGTCCCTCAGCGGGGGGGATCTCTAATGAGCAGTTCTTC.

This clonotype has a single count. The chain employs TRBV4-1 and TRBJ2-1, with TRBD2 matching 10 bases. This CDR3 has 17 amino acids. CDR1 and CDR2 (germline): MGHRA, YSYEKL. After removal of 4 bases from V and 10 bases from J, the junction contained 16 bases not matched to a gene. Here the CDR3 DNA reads TGCGCCAGCAGCCGTCTAAGCGGGGGGGCTGAGTCCTACGAGCAGTTCTTC. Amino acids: CASSRLSGGAESYEQFF.

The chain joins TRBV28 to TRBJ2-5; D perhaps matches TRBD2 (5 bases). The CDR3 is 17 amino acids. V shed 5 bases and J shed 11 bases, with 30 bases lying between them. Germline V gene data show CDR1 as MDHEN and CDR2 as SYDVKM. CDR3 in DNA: TGTGCCAGCAGTCACCCGGAGGCAGCCGTGACCTACAATGAGCAGTACTTC. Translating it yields CASSHPEAAVTYNEQYF.

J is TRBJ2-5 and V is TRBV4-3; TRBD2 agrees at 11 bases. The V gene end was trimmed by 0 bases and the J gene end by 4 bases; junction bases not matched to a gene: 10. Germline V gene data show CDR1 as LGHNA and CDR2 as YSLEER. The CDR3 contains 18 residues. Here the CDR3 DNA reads TGCGCCAGCAGCCAAGACCTAGCGGGGGGACCATACCCAGAGACCCAGTACTTC. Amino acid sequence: CASSQDLAGGPYPETQYF.

The CDR3 loop reads CASSEAGGLGNQPQHF. CDR3 nucleotide sequence: TGTGCCAGCAGTGAAGCAGGAGGGTTGGGGAATCAGCCCCAGCATTTT. The J gene is TRBJ1-5, the V gene TRBV2; D is unresolved. The CDR3 length is 16 residues. V was pared by 0 bases and J by 4 bases, with 13 bases between. CDR1 and CDR2 from the germline V gene are SNHLY and FYNNEI.

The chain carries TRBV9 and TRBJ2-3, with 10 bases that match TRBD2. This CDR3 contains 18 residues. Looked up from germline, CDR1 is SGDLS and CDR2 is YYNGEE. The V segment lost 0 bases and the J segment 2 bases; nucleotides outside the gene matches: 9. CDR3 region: CASSVGTSGTGYTDTQYF. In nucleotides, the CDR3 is TGTGCCAGCAGCGTAGGAACTAGCGGGACTGGCTACACAGATACGCAGTATTTT.

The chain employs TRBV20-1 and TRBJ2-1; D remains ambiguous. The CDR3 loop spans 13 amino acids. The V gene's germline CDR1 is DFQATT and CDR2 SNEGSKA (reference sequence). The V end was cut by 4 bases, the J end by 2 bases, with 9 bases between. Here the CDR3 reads CSAKGLPYNEQFF. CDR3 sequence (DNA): TGCAGTGCTAAAGGGTTACCCTACAATGAGCAGTTCTTC.

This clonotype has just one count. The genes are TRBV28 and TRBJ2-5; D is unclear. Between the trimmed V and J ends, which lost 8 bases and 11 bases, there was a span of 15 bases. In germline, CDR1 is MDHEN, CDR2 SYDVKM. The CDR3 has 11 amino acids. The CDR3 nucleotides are TGTGCCAGCCGTAAGGGTGCCAAGCAGTACTTC. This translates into CASRKGAKQYF.

The CDR3 spells CSGRAFGTTDTQYF. DNA of the CDR3: TGCAGTGGTCGCGCCTTCGGGACCACAGATACGCAGTATTTT. The genes are TRBV20-1 and TRBJ2-3, with D perhaps given as TRBD1 or TRBD2 (5 bases each). The CDR3 loop spans 14 amino acids. Germline-derived CDR1 and CDR2 are DFQATT and SNEGSKA (reference sequence). The V end lost 7 bases, the J end lost 2 bases, and 16 bases lay between the germline ends.

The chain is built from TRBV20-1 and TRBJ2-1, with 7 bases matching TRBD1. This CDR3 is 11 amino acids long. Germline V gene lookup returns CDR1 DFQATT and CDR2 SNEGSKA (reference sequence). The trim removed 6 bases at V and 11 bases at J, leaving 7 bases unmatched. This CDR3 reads CSANRGSKQFF. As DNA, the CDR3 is TGCAGTGCGAACAGGGGATCGAAGCAGTTCTTC.

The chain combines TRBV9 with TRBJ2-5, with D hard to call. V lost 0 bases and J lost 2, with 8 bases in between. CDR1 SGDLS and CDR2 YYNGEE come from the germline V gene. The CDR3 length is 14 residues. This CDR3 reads CASSVGSRQETQYF. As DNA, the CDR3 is TGTGCCAGCAGCGTAGGAAGCAGGCAAGAGACCCAGTACTTC. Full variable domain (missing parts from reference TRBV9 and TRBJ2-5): DSGVTQTPKHLITATGQRVTLRCSPRSGDLSVYWYQQSLDQGLQFLIQYYNGEERAKGNILERFSAQQFPDLHSELNLSSLELGDSALYFCASSVGSRQETQYFGPGTRLLVL.

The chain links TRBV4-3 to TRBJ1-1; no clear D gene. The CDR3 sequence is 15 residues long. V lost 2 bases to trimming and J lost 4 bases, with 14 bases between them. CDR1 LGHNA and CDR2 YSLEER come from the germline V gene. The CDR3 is CASSQFRQLGTEAFF. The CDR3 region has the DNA TGCGCCAGCAGCCAATTTCGTCAGTTGGGCACTGAAGCTTTCTTT.

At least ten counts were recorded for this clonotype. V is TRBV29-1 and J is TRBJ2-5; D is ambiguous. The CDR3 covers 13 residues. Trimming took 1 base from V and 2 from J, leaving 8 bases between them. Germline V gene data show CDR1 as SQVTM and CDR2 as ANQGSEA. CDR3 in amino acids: CSVEGQNQETQYF. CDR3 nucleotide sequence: TGCAGCGTTGAAGGTCAGAATCAAGAGACCCAGTACTTC.

This CDR3 is CSVGTTVRGETQYF. The CDR3 nucleotides are TGCAGCGTTGGGACGACGGTGCGGGGGGAGACCCAGTACTTC. This rearrangement joins TRBV29-1 to TRBJ2-7; the match to TRBD2 covers 7 bases. The DNA end is more similar to TRBJ2-5, so the J call may be wrong. The CDR3 has 14 amino acids. Germline CDR1 and CDR2: SQVTM and ANQGSEA.

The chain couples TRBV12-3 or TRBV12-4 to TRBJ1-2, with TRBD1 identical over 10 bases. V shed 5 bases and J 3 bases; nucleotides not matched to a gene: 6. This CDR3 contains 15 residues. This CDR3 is CASSNFGQGDYGYTF. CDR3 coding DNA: TGTGCCAGCAGTAATTTCGGACAGGGGGACTATGGCTACACCTTC.